The rows below give T cell receptor beta chains drawn from one sample of a study of blood T cell repertoires in COVID-19. TCRdb keeps only in-frame clones here, not all; method: immunoSEQ multiplex PCR. The repertoire consists of more than 110,000 clones, with around 82% occurring once and the leading ten covering approximately 8%. Sequencing used peripheral blood. These receptor sequences come from a human donor in a cohort sampled during active COVID-19. The CDR3 runs from the conserved cysteine through the conserved F or W. D genes are given only for firm matches. Only part of the rows carry a size: once, few, many, or a class if the clone is expanded.

J: TRBJ2-5; V: TRBV9; size: .; length: 15; D: .; CDR3: CASSALGWYQETQYF; DNA: TGTGCCAGCAGCGCCCTAGGTTGGTACCAAGAGACCCAGTACTTC
J: TRBJ2-5; V: TRBV19; size: .; length: 13; D: .; CDR3: CASSLPLGGTQYF; DNA: TGTGCCAGTAGTCTGCCACTAGGGGGGACCCAGTACTTC
J: TRBJ1-1; V: TRBV19; size: .; length: 13; D: TRBD1; CDR3: CASGRQGNTEAFF; DNA: TGTGCCAGCGGGCGACAGGGGAACACTGAAGCTTTCTTT
J: TRBJ2-1; V: TRBV6-4; size: .; length: 15; D: TRBD2; CDR3: CASSLLADSYNEQFF; DNA: TGTGCCAGCAGTCTACTAGCGGATTCCTACAATGAGCAGTTCTTC
J: TRBJ1-4; V: TRBV3-1/TRBV3-2; size: .; length: 14; D: TRBD1; CDR3: CASSSQGAHEKLFF; DNA: TGTGCCAGCAGCTCACAGGGGGCGCATGAAAAACTGTTTTTT
J: TRBJ2-7; V: TRBV2; size: .; length: 15; D: TRBD2; CDR3: CASSVLNSGGSEQYF; DNA: TGTGCCAGCAGTGTCCTGAATAGCGGGGGCTCCGAGCAGTACTTC
J: TRBJ1-6; V: TRBV7-9; size: .; length: 15; D: TRBD1; CDR3: CASSLGDRVGSPLHF; DNA: TGTGCCAGCAGCTTAGGGGACAGGGTAGGATCACCCCTCCACTTT
J: TRBJ1-4; V: TRBV7-2; size: .; length: 16; D: .; CDR3: CASSLDSPATNEKLFF; DNA: TGTGCCAGCAGCTTAGACTCGCCCGCAACTAATGAAAAACTGTTTTTT
J: TRBJ1-1; V: TRBV5-1; size: once; length: 13; D: .; CDR3: CASSLGGGTEAFF; DNA: TGCGCCAGCAGCTTGGGGGGAGGTACTGAAGCTTTCTTT
J: TRBJ1-1; V: TRBV5-8; size: .; length: 18; D: .; CDR3: CASSLPAYGRIVFTEAFF; DNA: TGTGCCAGCAGCCTCCCGGCTTACGGCAGGATCGTGTTCACTGAAGCTTTCTTT
J: TRBJ1-2; V: TRBV10-2; size: .; length: 12; D: TRBD1; CDR3: CASNDRGLGYTF; DNA: TGCGCCAGCAACGACAGGGGATTAGGCTACACCTTC
J: TRBJ1-2; V: TRBV7-5; size: .; length: 15; D: .; CDR3: CARSPPVGVNYGYTF; DNA: TGTGCCAGAAGCCCCCCCGTCGGGGTAAACTATGGCTACACCTTC
J: TRBJ1-1; V: TRBV7-6; size: .; length: 15; D: TRBD1; CDR3: CASSRPRGVDTEAFF; DNA: TGTGCCAGCAGCCGACCCAGGGGGGTAGACACTGAAGCTTTCTTT
J: TRBJ2-5; V: TRBV20-1; size: .; length: 11; D: .; CDR3: CSASPDSTQYF; DNA: TGCAGTGCTAGTCCGGACAGCACCCAGTACTTC
J: TRBJ2-3; V: TRBV6-2/TRBV6-3; size: .; length: 15; D: .; CDR3: CASSRGWDNTDTQYF; DNA: TGTGCCAGCAGTCGGGGGTGGGATAACACAGATACGCAGTATTTT
J: TRBJ2-3; V: TRBV11-3; size: once; length: 14; D: TRBD1; CDR3: CASSQRTGRDTQYF; DNA: TGTGCCAGCAGCCAACGGACAGGGAGGGATACGCAGTATTTT
J: TRBJ1-2; V: TRBV29-1; size: .; length: 14; D: TRBD1; CDR3: CSVLVGQGDYGYTF; DNA: TGCAGCGTCCTCGTGGGACAGGGGGACTATGGCTACACCTTC
J: TRBJ2-1; V: TRBV7-3; size: .; length: 16; D: TRBD1; CDR3: CASSLHDLQGAGEQFF; DNA: TGTGCCAGCAGCTTACACGACCTACAGGGGGCCGGTGAGCAGTTCTTC
J: TRBJ2-7; V: TRBV18; size: once; length: 13; D: .; CDR3: CASSLGEAYEQYF; DNA: TGTGCCAGCTCACTCGGGGAGGCCTACGAGCAGTACTTC
J: TRBJ1-1; V: TRBV5-6; size: .; length: 13; D: .; CDR3: CASSDVLNTEAFF; DNA: TGTGCCAGCAGCGATGTCCTAAACACTGAAGCTTTCTTT
J: TRBJ2-7; V: TRBV11-2; size: once; length: 16; D: .; CDR3: CASRRPYRVATHEQYF; DNA: TGTGCCAGCAGAAGGCCTTACAGGGTGGCTACCCACGAGCAGTACTTC
J: TRBJ1-4; V: TRBV5-1; size: .; length: 17; D: TRBD1; CDR3: CASSSNLPTGVGEKLFF; DNA: TGCGCCAGCAGCTCCAACCTACCGACAGGGGTCGGTGAAAAACTGTTTTTT
J: TRBJ1-2; V: TRBV2; size: .; length: 16; D: TRBD1; CDR3: CASSGQGGLRNYGYTF; DNA: TGTGCCAGCAGTGGGCAGGGGGGACTTCGGAACTATGGCTACACCTTC
J: TRBJ1-2; V: TRBV24-1; size: .; length: 14; D: TRBD1; CDR3: CATSDRGQGYGYTF; DNA: TGTGCCACCAGTGACCGGGGACAGGGATATGGCTACACCTTC
J: TRBJ2-5; V: TRBV19; size: .; length: 12; D: .; CDR3: CASSIAEETQYF; DNA: TGTGCCAGTAGTATAGCGGAGGAGACCCAGTACTTC
J: TRBJ2-7; V: TRBV5-1; size: .; length: 13; D: .; CDR3: CASSLAKSYEQYF; DNA: TGCGCCAGCAGCTTGGCCAAATCCTACGAGCAGTACTTC
J: TRBJ1-4; V: TRBV5-1; size: .; length: 13; D: .; CDR3: CASSLGVAEKLFF; DNA: TGCGCCAGCAGCTTGGGGGTAGCTGAAAAACTGTTTTTT
J: TRBJ1-1; V: TRBV3-1/TRBV3-2; size: .; length: 15; D: .; CDR3: CASSPMGQLNTEAFF; DNA: TGTGCCAGCAGCCCAATGGGGCAGCTGAACACTGAAGCTTTCTTT
J: TRBJ1-1; V: TRBV27; size: .; length: 14; D: .; CDR3: CASTNRAPGTEAFF; DNA: TGTGCCAGCACTAACAGGGCCCCCGGCACTGAAGCTTTCTTT
J: TRBJ1-4; V: TRBV19; size: .; length: 13; D: TRBD1; CDR3: CASSLGQYEKLFF; DNA: TGTGCCAGTAGTCTGGGACAGTATGAAAAACTGTTTTTT
J: TRBJ1-2; V: TRBV7-3; size: .; length: 16; D: TRBD1; CDR3: CASSLLGTGANYGYTF; DNA: TGTGCCAGCAGCTTACTCGGGACAGGGGCGAACTATGGCTACACCTTC
J: TRBJ1-2; V: TRBV5-8; size: .; length: 13; D: .; CDR3: CASSLVGARGYTF; DNA: TGTGCCAGCAGCCTCGTGGGGGCCCGTGGCTACACCTTC
J: TRBJ2-2; V: TRBV18; size: .; length: 11; D: .; CDR3: CASSYAGELFF; DNA: TGTGCCAGCTCTTATGCCGGGGAGCTGTTTTTT
J: TRBJ1-2; V: TRBV6-6; size: .; length: 15; D: .; CDR3: CASSYRDKSMGGYTF; DNA: TGTGCCAGCAGTTACCGGGACAAATCCATGGGAGGCTACACCTTC
J: TRBJ1-1; V: TRBV29-1; size: once; length: 12; D: TRBD1; CDR3: CSVRGLVTEAFF; DNA: TGCAGCGTCAGGGGGCTCGTCACTGAAGCTTTCTTT
J: TRBJ2-7; V: TRBV5-4; size: .; length: 13; D: .; CDR3: CASKEGAGYEQYF; DNA: TGTGCCAGCAAGGAGGGGGCGGGCTACGAGCAGTACTTC
J: TRBJ2-7; V: TRBV27; size: .; length: 14; D: .; CDR3: CASSLEGVSNEQYF; DNA: TGTGCCAGCAGTTTGGAAGGGGTCTCCAACGAGCAGTACTTC
J: TRBJ2-1; V: TRBV7-3; size: .; length: 14; D: TRBD2; CDR3: CASSLGTRLDEQFF; DNA: TGTGCCAGCAGCTTAGGGACTAGACTAGATGAGCAGTTCTTC
J: TRBJ2-7; V: TRBV6-5; size: .; length: 15; D: TRBD2; CDR3: CASRPGLAGGSEQYF; DNA: TGTGCCAGCAGGCCCGGACTAGCCGGCGGCAGCGAGCAGTACTTC
J: TRBJ1-4; V: TRBV5-1; size: .; length: 13; D: TRBD1; CDR3: CASSSQGGEKLFF; DNA: TGCGCCAGCTCGAGCCAGGGGGGTGAAAAACTGTTTTTT
J: TRBJ2-1; V: TRBV6-1; size: .; length: 15; D: TRBD1; CDR3: CASSEYSGRGHEQFF; DNA: TGTGCCAGCAGTGAATACTCTGGCAGGGGGCACGAGCAGTTCTTC
J: TRBJ2-5; V: TRBV7-8; size: many; length: 18; D: TRBD2; CDR3: CASSPPIRLAGGRETQYF; DNA: TGTGCCAGCAGCCCGCCCATTCGACTAGCGGGGGGCCGGGAGACCCAGTACTTC